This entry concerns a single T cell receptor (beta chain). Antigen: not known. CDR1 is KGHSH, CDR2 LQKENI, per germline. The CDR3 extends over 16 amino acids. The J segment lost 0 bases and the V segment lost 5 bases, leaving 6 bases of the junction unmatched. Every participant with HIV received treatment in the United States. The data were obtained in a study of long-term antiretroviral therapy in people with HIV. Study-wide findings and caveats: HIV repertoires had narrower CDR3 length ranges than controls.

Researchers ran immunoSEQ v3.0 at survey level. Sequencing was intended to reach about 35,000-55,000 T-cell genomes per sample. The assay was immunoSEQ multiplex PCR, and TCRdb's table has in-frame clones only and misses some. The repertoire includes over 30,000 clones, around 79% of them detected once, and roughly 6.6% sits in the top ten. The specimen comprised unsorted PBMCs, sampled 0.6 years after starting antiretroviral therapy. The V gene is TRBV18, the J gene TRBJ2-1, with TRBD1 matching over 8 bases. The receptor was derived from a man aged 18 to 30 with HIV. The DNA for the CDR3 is TGTGCCAGCTCAGTGGACAGGGCTAGCTCCTACAATGAGCAGTTCTTC. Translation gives CASSVDRASSYNEQFF. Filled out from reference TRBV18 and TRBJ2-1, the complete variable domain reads NAGVMQNPRHLVRRRGQEARLRCSPMKGHSHVYWYRQLPEEGLKFMVYLQKENIIDESGMPKERFSAEFPKEGPSILRIQQVVRGDSAAYFCASSVDRASSYNEQFFGPGTRLTVL.